Described below is a single TCR beta chain sequence and its context. Either two negative PCRs, clearance, or symptom resolution qualified Cohort 3 donors as recovered. V dropped 4 bases and J dropped 4; count of bases not matched to a gene: 6. This CDR3 is 14 amino acids long. Germline V gene lookup returns CDR1 SGHDT and CDR2 YYEEEE. These data originate in a study of blood T cell repertoires in COVID-19. As processed by the authors: Estimated nucleated cell counts came from reference gene primer amplification. This table comes from immunoSEQ multiplex PCR, and its TCRdb copy is limited to in-frame clones, with some not included. For V, J and clone size, that table is used; D and trimming come from the DNA. Found here are about 350,000 clones, roughly 87% of them singletons; the top ten hold about 2.7%.

This rearrangement joins TRBV5-6 to TRBJ2-7; the match to TRBD1 covers 9 bases. This TCR was sampled from a woman aged 30 to 39 who had recovered from COVID-19. The sequenced sample was PBMCs or T cells enriched from blood (not recorded which). The CDR3: CASSAGTGFYEQYF. The DNA of the CDR3 is TGTGCCAGCAGCGCCGGGACAGGGTTTTACGAGCAGTACTTC.